This entry concerns a single T cell receptor beta chain. Looked up from germline, CDR1 is GTSNPN and CDR2 is SVGIG (reference sequence). The V gene lost 1 base and the J gene lost 0 bases, with 3 bases spanning the gap. The CDR3 is 13 amino acids. Per the study methods: The assay estimated nucleated cells by amplifying reference gene primers. Libraries were prepared by immunoSEQ multiplex PCR; TCRdb keeps only in-frame clonotypes and omits some of them. D and trimming come from the DNA, and the V and J calls and clone size come from that table. The sample yields under 60,000 clones, approximately 80% seen once. This sample was taken from a study of blood T cell repertoires in COVID-19. Study as a whole: Some COVID-19 samples were acute and others convalescent; all came from the United States, Italy and Spain. In each case, the material was cDNA or gDNA derived from T cells, B-cell-depleted T cells, or PBMCs.

The origin of this receptor is a man aged 65 to 79 with acute or convalescent COVID-19. Source material: peripheral blood. J is TRBJ2-2 and V is TRBV30; D is unclear. CDR3 bases: TGTGCCTGGAGTGCGGCGAACACCGGGGAGCTGTTTTTT. Encoded protein: CAWSAANTGELFF.